These T cell receptor beta chains were read from a single sample in a study of cytomegalovirus exposure and HLA in healthy donors. The assay was immunoSEQ multiplex PCR, and TCRdb's table has in-frame clones only and misses some. The sample lists about 360,000 clones, 86% seen once, with roughly 0.82% in the top ten. The sequencing input was PBMCs. These TCRs come from a woman aged 18-30 years in good health and CMV-seronegative. Both conserved end residues are part of each CDR3. The order of the fields is J gene, D gene, V gene, CDR3 DNA, CDR3 protein. The D gene is left open where the match is weak.

TRBJ1-3,TRBD1,TRBV2,TGTGCCAGCAGAGCCGGGACAGGGGGAATGAGCATATATTTT,CASRAGTGGMSIYF
TRBJ1-1,NA,TRBV6-5,TGTGCCAGCAGCCCCAACTGGAACACTGAAGCTTTCTTT,CASSPNWNTEAFF
TRBJ2-7,TRBD1,TRBV4-1,TGCGCCAGCAGCCTAGGGACAGGGATCTCCTACGAGCAGTACTTC,CASSLGTGISYEQYF
TRBJ1-1,TRBD1,TRBV5-1,TGCGCCAGCAGCTCGGGGACAGGGGGGAACACTGAAGCTTTCTTT,CASSSGTGGNTEAFF
TRBJ2-7,NA,TRBV30,TGTGCCTGGAGTGTACACTCAGGCGGGGATCCCTACGAGCAGTACTTC,CAWSVHSGGDPYEQYF
TRBJ1-2,NA,TRBV7-5,TGTGTCAGAAGGTACGGGACAGGGTCCCCGAACTATGGCTACACCTTC,CVRRYGTGSPNYGYTF
TRBJ2-7,NA,TRBV5-1,TGCGCCAGCAGCTTGACACCTGCCTACGAGCAGTACTTC,CASSLTPAYEQYF
TRBJ2-7,NA,TRBV7-6,TGTGCCAGCAGCCAGCGTGACTGGACATCCTACGAGCAGTACTTC,CASSQRDWTSYEQYF
TRBJ1-2,NA,TRBV7-9,TGTGCCAGCAGCTTGGTTGTTGCGGGGGGCTACACCTTC,CASSLVVAGGYTF
TRBJ1-1,TRBD1,TRBV7-6,TGTGCCAGCAGCGGAAGGACAGGGCAGAACACTGAAGCTTTCTTT,CASSGRTGQNTEAFF
TRBJ2-2,TRBD2,TRBV7-2,TGTGCCAGCACCGGGACTAGTTTGAAGACCGGGGAGCTGTTTTTT,CASTGTSLKTGELFF
TRBJ1-3,NA,TRBV5-1,TGCGCCAGCAGCTTCTCGGCTGGAAACACCATATATTTT,CASSFSAGNTIYF
TRBJ2-1,TRBD2,TRBV6-1,TGTGCCAGCAGTGAAGAGCGGGAGATCGGGAATGAGCAGTTCTTC,CASSEEREIGNEQFF